This T cell receptor beta chain was obtained from a study of T-cell memory formation after mild COVID-19. From germline, CDR1 is SQVTM and CDR2 ANQGSEA. The CDR3 has 14 amino acids. Trimming removed 3 bases at V and 1 base at J, with 11 bases between. TCRdb re-analysed the 5' RACE reads in MiXCR, keeping a single row per CDR3 protein. The sample holds 250,000 or so distinct CDR3 sequences, 15% to 20% seen once. The sequence derives from a man younger than 35 who had mild COVID-19 (a few samples of this study predate the infection). Cell type and time point are not known. The chain uses TRBV29-1 and TRBJ2-3; weak D call: TRBD2 (6 bases). The material sequenced was PBMCs or a T cell subset sorted from them (not recorded which). The DNA of the CDR3 is TGCAGCGTTGAGCGGGGTAGACGCACAGATACGCAGTATTTT. Its translation is CSVERGRRTDTQYF.